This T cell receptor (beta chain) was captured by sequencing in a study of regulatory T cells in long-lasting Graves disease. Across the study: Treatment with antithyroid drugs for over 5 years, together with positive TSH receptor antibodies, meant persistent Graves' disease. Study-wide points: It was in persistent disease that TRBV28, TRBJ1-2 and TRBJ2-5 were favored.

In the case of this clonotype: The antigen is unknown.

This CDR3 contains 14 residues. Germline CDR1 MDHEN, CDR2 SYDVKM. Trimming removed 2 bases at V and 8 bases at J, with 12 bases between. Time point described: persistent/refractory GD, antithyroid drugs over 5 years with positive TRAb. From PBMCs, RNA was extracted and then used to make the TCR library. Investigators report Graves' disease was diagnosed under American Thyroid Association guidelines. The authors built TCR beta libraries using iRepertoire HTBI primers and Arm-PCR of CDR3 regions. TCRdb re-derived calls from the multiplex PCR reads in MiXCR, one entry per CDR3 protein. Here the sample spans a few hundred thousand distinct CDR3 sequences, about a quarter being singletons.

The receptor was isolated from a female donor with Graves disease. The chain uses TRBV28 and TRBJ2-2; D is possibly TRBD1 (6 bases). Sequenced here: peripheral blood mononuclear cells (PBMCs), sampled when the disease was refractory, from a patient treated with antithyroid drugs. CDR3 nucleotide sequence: TGTGCCAGCAGTTTAGGGGCAGGGGATGGGGAGCTGTTTTTT. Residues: CASSLGAGDGELFF. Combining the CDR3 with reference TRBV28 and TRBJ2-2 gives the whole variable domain DVKVTQSSRYLVKRTGEKVFLECVQDMDHENMFWYRQDPGLGLRLIYFSYDVKMKEKGDIPEGYSVSREKKERFSLILESASTNQTSMYLCASSLGAGDGELFFGEGSRLTVL.